The next 16 T cell receptor beta chains were all read from a single sample in a study of OX40 agonist ivuxolimab in advanced cancers. Data came from immunoSEQ multiplex PCR; TCRdb stores just in-frame clones and leaves some out. The repertoire consists of approximately 100,000 clones, with about nine tenths occurring once and the leading ten covering about 0.29%. The source was CD4+ or CD8+ T cells sorted from blood, collected in a trial of the OX40 agonist ivuxolimab. These receptors were collected from an adult with an advanced solid tumor such as melanoma, head and neck, liver or kidney cancer.

This clone is a singleton in its sample. The chain has TRBV21-1 and TRBJ1-5; the table calls TRBD1, which could not be checked here. TRBV21-1 is tagged as a pseudogene. This CDR3 has 14 residues. The CDR3 protein is CASSDGQLRQPQHF. The CDR3 bases are TGTGCCAGCAGCGATGGACAGCTAAGGCAGCCCCAGCATTTT.

The chain is built from TRBV15 and TRBJ2-3, with TRBD2 as a possible D gene (5 bases). V was cut by 7 bases and J by 3 bases, with 11 bases left in between. CDR3 length: 13 amino acids. CDR1 is LNHNV and CDR2 is YYDKDF in the germline V gene (reference sequence). CDR3 DNA sequence: TGTGCCACCAAGGTCGGGATGACAGATACGCAGTATTTT. This encodes CATKVGMTDTQYF.

This clone has more than one count but fewer than ten. The V call is TRBV10-2, the J call TRBJ2-5, with 9 positions matching TRBD2. The trim removed 4 bases at V and 7 bases at J, leaving 10 bases unmatched. The CDR3 extends over 15 amino acids. Germline V gene lookup returns CDR1 WSHSY and CDR2 SAAADI. The CDR3 DNA follows: TGCGCCAGCAGTGTTGTAGCGGGAGTCGGTGGGACCCAGTACTTC. Its translation: CASSVVAGVGGTQYF.

The chain uses TRBV18 and TRBJ1-1; TRBD1 matches at 8 bases. Germline V CDR1 and CDR2: KGHSH, LQKENI. J lost 3 bases, V lost 6 bases, and 9 bases had no gene match. This CDR3 region has 15 residues. The CDR3 sequence is CASSSQGGPYTEAFF. CDR3 nucleotide sequence: TGTGCCAGCTCGTCACAGGGGGGACCTTACACTGAAGCTTTCTTT. Full variable domain (remainder filled in from reference TRBV18 and TRBJ1-1): NAGVMQNPRHLVRRRGQEARLRCSPMKGHSHVYWYRQLPEEGLKFMVYLQKENIIDESGMPKERFSAEFPKEGPSILRIQQVVRGDSAAYFCASSSQGGPYTEAFFGQGTRLTVV.

This clone was detected once. This rearrangement joins TRBV7-8 to TRBJ1-1; possibly TRBD1 for D (6 bases). The CDR3 consists of 13 residues. V was clipped by 6 bases and J by 1 base, with 9 bases between them. Germline lookup yields CDR1 SGHVS and CDR2 FQNEAQ. The CDR3 DNA reads as TGTGCCAGCAGGTGGACAGAGAACACTGAAGCTTTCTTT. Amino acids: CASRWTENTEAFF.

The J gene is TRBJ2-4, the V gene TRBV18; D is possibly TRBD1 (6 bases). Trimming took 6 bases from V and 6 from J, leaving 9 bases between them. This CDR3 is 12 amino acids long. The germline V gene encodes CDR1 KGHSH and CDR2 LQKENI. CDR3 bases: TGTGCCAGCTCTTCGGACAGAAACATTCAGTACTTC. Amino acid sequence: CASSSDRNIQYF.

The chain joins TRBV9 to TRBJ2-1; TRBD2 might be the D (6 bases). Germline CDR1 SGDLS, CDR2 YYNGEE. The V end lost 2 bases, the J end lost 2 bases, and 11 bases lay between the germline ends. The CDR3 runs to 15 residues. CDR3 amino acids: CASSVDSGPYNEQFF. The CDR3 nucleotides are TGTGCCAGCAGCGTCGATAGCGGACCCTACAATGAGCAGTTCTTC.

The chain couples TRBV11-3 to TRBJ1-4; 7 nucleotides align to TRBD1. The J segment lost 3 bases and the V segment lost 4 bases, leaving 11 bases of the junction unmatched. Germline-derived CDR1 and CDR2 are SGHNT and YENEEA. CDR3 length: 17 amino acids. Here the CDR3 DNA reads TGTGCCAGCAGCTCCTACAGGGGTAGTAGAGCTAATGAAAAACTGTTTTTT. Amino acid sequence: CASSSYRGSRANEKLFF.

The V and J genes are TRBV6-4 and TRBJ2-2; D uncertain. The CDR3 consists of 16 residues. Trimming pared 3 bases from V and 0 bases from J, leaving 11 bases between. Per germline, CDR1 MRHNA and CDR2 SNTAGT. CDR3 in DNA: TGTGCCAGCAGTGAAAGGTTGCTCGCGAACACCGGGGAGCTGTTTTTT. It specifies CASSERLLANTGELFF.

V gene TRBV5-1 combines with J gene TRBJ2-7; D uncertain. CDR1 and CDR2 (germline): SGHRS, YFSETQ. The CDR3 is made up of 14 amino acids. The V end was cut by 0 bases, the J end by 6 bases, with 13 bases between. The DNA of the CDR3 is TGCGCCAGCAGCTTGGACATGACCCTCCTCGAGCAGTACTTC. The encoded protein is CASSLDMTLLEQYF.

The CDR3 DNA is TGCGCCAGCAGCTCTGACAGCTGGGGATTTCAGTACTTC. Amino acid sequence: CASSSDSWGFQYF. The V gene is TRBV4-1, the J gene TRBJ2-4; D is perhaps TRBD1 (5 bases). CDR1 and CDR2 (germline): MGHRA, YSYEKL. CDR3 length: 13 residues. The ends were cut back, 5 bases at V and 11 bases at J, with 16 bases in the middle.

This chain links TRBV11-1 with TRBJ2-1, with 7 bases matching TRBD2. CDR3 size: 15 residues. Looked up from germline, CDR1 is SGHAT and CDR2 is FQDESV (reference sequence). Trimming took 3 bases from V and 4 from J; bases not matched to a gene: 6. Here the CDR3 DNA reads TGTGCCAGCAGCTTCGGGGTAGCGGGTTACAATGAGCAGTTCTTC. Translation gives CASSFGVAGYNEQFF.

This clone is a singleton in its sample. The V call is TRBV15, the J call TRBJ2-7; D is perhaps TRBD1 (6 bases). This CDR3 comprises 15 residues. The germline V gene has CDR1 LNHNV and CDR2 YYDKDF (reference sequence). V was pared by 2 bases and J by 4 bases, with 15 bases between. CDR3 nucleotide sequence: TGTGCCACCAGCAGACCCGGGACAAACCAATACGAGCAGTACTTC. Its translation: CATSRPGTNQYEQYF.

This clone was seen a single time. The CDR3 coding sequence is TGTGCCAGCAGTGTTGCGGGCTCGAACACCGGGGAGCTGTTTTTT. It translates to CASSVAGSNTGELFF. The J gene is TRBJ2-2, the V gene TRBV11-3, with TRBD2 as a possible D gene (5 bases). The germline CDR1 and CDR2 sequences are SGHNT and YENEEA. The ends were cut back, 6 bases at V and 0 bases at J, with 11 bases in the middle. This CDR3 has 15 residues.

The chain recombines TRBV2 with TRBJ1-2; TRBD1 aligns across 9 bases. Germline CDR1 is SNHLY and CDR2 is FYNNEI. The CDR3 is 15 amino acids. V lost 5 bases, J lost 3 bases, and 7 bases stayed unmatched. The CDR3 nucleotides are TGTGCCAGCAGTCTCCGGGACAGGGCGGACTATGGCTACACCTTC. Residues: CASSLRDRADYGYTF.

The chain carries TRBV11-2 and TRBJ1-2; 8 positions agree with TRBD1. This CDR3 is built from 15 residues. V shed 5 bases, J shed 2 bases, and the junction held 7 bases outside the gene matches. From germline, CDR1 is SGHAT and CDR2 FQNNGV. The DNA for the CDR3 is TGTGCCAGCAGCACCCCCCGGACAGGGAACTATGGCTACACCTTC. It yields the protein CASSTPRTGNYGYTF.